These 13 T cell receptor beta chains came from one sample sequenced in a study of liver allograft versus peripheral blood T cells. Across the study: T cell receptor repertoires in transplanted livers were compared with those in recipients' peripheral blood.

One entry per CDR3 protein, called by TCRdb with MiXCR from the reads. In the table there are about 8,400 distinct CDR3 sequences, about 15% of which are singletons. These receptor sequences come from a human patient who had a liver transplant. A subset of T cells may come from the graft donor.

This clonotype was detected only a few times. This chain joins TRBV12-3 or TRBV12-4 and TRBJ1-2, with 9 bases lining up with TRBD1. V shed 5 bases, J shed 8 bases, and the junction held 6 bases outside the gene matches. This CDR3 is built from 13 residues. The CDR3 DNA is TGTGCCAGCAGTATACAGGGGGCGCGGGGCTACACCTTC. Its protein is CASSIQGARGYTF.

The chain's CDR3 is CASSFGGPTGRGAFF. DNA for the CDR3: TGTGCCAGCAGCTTCGGTGGGCCGACAGGGCGTGGGGCTTTCTTT. The V and J genes are TRBV5-6 and TRBJ1-1; TRBD1 agrees at 7 bases. Germline-derived CDR1 and CDR2 are SGHDT and YYEEEE. This CDR3 comprises 15 residues. The ends lost 2 bases at V and 11 bases at J; junction bases unmatched: 15.

Comment on this clonotype: With a much larger clone just one base away, this may be a read error. V and J are TRBV7-9 and TRBJ2-1, with 8 bases fitting TRBD1. The V gene's germline CDR1 is SEHNR and CDR2 FQNEAQ (reference sequence). This CDR3 has 15 amino acids. The DNA of the CDR3 is TGTGCCAGCAGTTACTCTGTCCAGGGGGCGGGTGAGCAGTTATTC. Translated, it gives CASSYSVQGAGEQLF.

As concerns this clonotype: A read error likely explains this, since a far larger clone differs by one base. The J gene is TRBJ1-4, the V gene TRBV24-1; TRBD2 might be the D (6 bases). The J call may be faulty, since TRBJ2-2 better matches the DNA end. Germline V gene sequence: CDR1 KGHDR, CDR2 SFDVKD. There are 16 residues in the CDR3. The CDR3 loop is CATSGRAGINTGELFF. The CDR3 DNA reads as TGTGCCACCAGTGGGAGGGCGGGAATCAACACCGGGGAGCTGTTTTTT.

The chain combines TRBV29-1 with TRBJ2-7; 9 bases are shared with TRBD2. V lost 7 bases to trimming and J lost 0 bases; unmatched junction nucleotides: 1. The CDR3 is 12 amino acids. Per germline, CDR1 SQVTM and CDR2 ANQGSEA. CDR3 sequence: CSGSGSSYEQYF. In DNA, the CDR3 is TGCAGCGGTAGCGGGAGCTCCTACGAGCAGTACTTC.

By sample fraction, this clonotype is medium-sized (0.01 to 0.1%). The J gene is TRBJ1-4, the V gene TRBV5-6; perhaps TRBD1 as D (6 bases). Germline V gives CDR1 SGHDT, CDR2 YYEEEE. V dropped 1 base and J dropped 7 bases, with 8 bases sitting between them. The CDR3 extends over 13 amino acids. The CDR3 loop is CASSLNRVEKLFF. In nucleotides, the CDR3 is TGTGCCAGCAGCTTGAACAGGGTTGAAAAACTGTTTTTT. The variable domain in full, completed from reference TRBV5-6 and TRBJ1-4, reads DAGVTQSPTHLIKTRGQQVTLRCSPKSGHDTVSWYQQALGQGPQFIFQYYEEEERQRGNFPDRFSGHQFPNYSSELNVNALLLGDSALYLCASSLNRVEKLFFGSGTQLSVL.

This clonotype has just a few counts. The J gene is TRBJ2-3, the V gene TRBV9; no definite D call. This CDR3 spans 14 amino acids. Germline V gene data show CDR1 as SGDLS and CDR2 as YYNGEE. Trimming removed 4 bases from V and 0 bases from J, with 9 bases in between. The chain's CDR3 is CASSPDWSTDTQYF. CDR3 nucleotide sequence: TGTGCCAGCAGCCCCGACTGGAGCACAGATACGCAGTATTTT. The full variable domain, completed using reference TRBV9 and TRBJ2-3, is DSGVTQTPKHLITATGQRVTLRCSPRSGDLSVYWYQQSLDQGLQFLIQYYNGEERAKGNILERFSAQQFPDLHSELNLSSLELGDSALYFCASSPDWSTDTQYFGPGTRLTVL.

The chain is built from TRBV20-1 and TRBJ2-7, with D tentatively TRBD1 or TRBD2 (5 bases each). CDR1 is DFQATT and CDR2 is SNEGSKA in the germline V gene (reference sequence). V shed 0 bases and J shed 6 bases, with 15 bases lying between them. CDR3 length: 14 amino acids. The CDR3, as DNA: TGCAGTGCTAGAGATCAAGGGACCCTCTCCGAGCAGTACTTC. Its translation is CSARDQGTLSEQYF.

Sample share makes this clonotype medium-sized. V is TRBV28 and J is TRBJ1-4; D perhaps matches TRBD1 (5 bases). Germline V gene lookup returns CDR1 MDHEN and CDR2 SYDVKM. Trimming removed 3 bases at V and 6 bases at J, with 11 bases between. This CDR3 region has 14 residues. The CDR3 bases are TGTGCCAGCAGTTTGTCGGGGGGAGATGAAAAACTGTTTTTT. Translation: CASSLSGGDEKLFF.

This clonotype was seen a handful of times. This rearrangement joins TRBV20-1 to TRBJ2-1; D remains ambiguous. CDR3 length: 15 residues. Trimming took off 3 bases at V and 5 bases at J, with 17 bases between the two ends. The germline gives CDR1 DFQATT, CDR2 SNEGSKA (reference sequence). CDR3: CSASSSLKWDNEQFF. CDR3 sequence (DNA): TGCAGTGCTAGTTCCTCGCTCAAGTGGGACAATGAGCAGTTCTTC.

Points on this clonotype: The junction departs from the called germline gene at one end, perhaps through a read error. This chain uses TRBV9 with TRBJ1-4, with D unresolved. Germline V gene lookup returns CDR1 SGDLS and CDR2 YYNGEE. The length of the CDR3 is 15 residues. The CDR3 loop is CASSVGLSYDEKLFF. The CDR3 DNA follows: TGTGCCAGCAGTGTAGGACTCAGCTATGATGAAAAACTGTTTTTT.

The chain recombines TRBV25-1 with TRBJ2-7; weak D call: TRBD1 (6 bases). V gave up 4 bases and J gave up 2 bases, with 12 bases separating them. The CDR3 totals 14 residues. Germline V gene lookup returns CDR1 MGHDK and CDR2 SYGVNS. CDR3 in amino acids: CASSGPGQPYEQYF. The CDR3 DNA is TGTGCCAGCAGTGGTCCCGGACAGCCCTACGAGCAGTACTTC.

About this clonotype itself: One end of the junction does not line up with germline, which may come from a read error. This rearrangement joins TRBV20-1 to TRBJ2-1; 8 bases match TRBD2. Germline CDR1 reads DFQATT; CDR2 reads SNEGSKA (reference sequence). The CDR3 has 11 amino acids. The chain's CDR3 is CSARVGGRILF. The CDR3 DNA reads TGCAGTGCTAGAGTCGGCGGGAGGATCCTCTTC.